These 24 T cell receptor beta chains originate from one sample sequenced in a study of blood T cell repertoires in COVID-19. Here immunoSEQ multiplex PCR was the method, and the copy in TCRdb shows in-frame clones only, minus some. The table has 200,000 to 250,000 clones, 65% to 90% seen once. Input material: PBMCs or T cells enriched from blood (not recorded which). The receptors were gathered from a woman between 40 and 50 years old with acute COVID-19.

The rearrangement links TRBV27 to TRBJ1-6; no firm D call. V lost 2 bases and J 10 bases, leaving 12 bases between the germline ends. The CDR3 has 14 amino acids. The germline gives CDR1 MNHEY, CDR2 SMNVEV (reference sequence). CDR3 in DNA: TGTGCCAGCAGTTTACGAGGGATCGGATCACCCCTCCACTTT. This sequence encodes CASSLRGIGSPLHF.

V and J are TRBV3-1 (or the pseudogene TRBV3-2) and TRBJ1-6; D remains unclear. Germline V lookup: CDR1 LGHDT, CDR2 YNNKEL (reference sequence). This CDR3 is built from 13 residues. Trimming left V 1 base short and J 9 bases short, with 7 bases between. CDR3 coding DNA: TGTGCCAGCAGCCAAGTAGTCGGTTCACCCCTCCACTTT. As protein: CASSQVVGSPLHF.

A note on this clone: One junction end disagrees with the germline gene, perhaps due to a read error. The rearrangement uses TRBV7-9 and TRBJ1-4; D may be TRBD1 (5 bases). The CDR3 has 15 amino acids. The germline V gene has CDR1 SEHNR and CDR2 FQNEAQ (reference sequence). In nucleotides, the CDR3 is TGTGCCAGCAGCCTAGCGGGGACTGGAAATGAAAAACTGTTTTTT. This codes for CASSLAGTGNEKLFF.

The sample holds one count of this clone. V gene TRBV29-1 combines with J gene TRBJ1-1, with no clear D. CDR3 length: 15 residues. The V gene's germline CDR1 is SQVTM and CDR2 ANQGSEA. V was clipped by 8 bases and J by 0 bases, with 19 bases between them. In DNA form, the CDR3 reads TGCAGCATGACAACACCAGCCCGCATGAACACTGAAGCTTTCTTT. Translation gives CSMTTPARMNTEAFF.

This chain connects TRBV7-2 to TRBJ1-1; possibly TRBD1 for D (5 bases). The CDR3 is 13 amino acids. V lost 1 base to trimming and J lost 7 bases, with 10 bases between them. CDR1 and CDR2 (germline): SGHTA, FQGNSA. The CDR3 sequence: CASSLGSTGEAFF. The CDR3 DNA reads TGTGCCAGCAGCTTAGGGAGCACAGGTGAAGCTTTCTTT.

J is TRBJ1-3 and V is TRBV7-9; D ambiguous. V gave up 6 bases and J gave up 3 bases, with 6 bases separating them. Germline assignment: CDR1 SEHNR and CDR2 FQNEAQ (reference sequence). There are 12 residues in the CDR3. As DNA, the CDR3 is TGTGCCAGCAGTCACGGTGGAAACACCATATATTTT. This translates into CASSHGGNTIYF.

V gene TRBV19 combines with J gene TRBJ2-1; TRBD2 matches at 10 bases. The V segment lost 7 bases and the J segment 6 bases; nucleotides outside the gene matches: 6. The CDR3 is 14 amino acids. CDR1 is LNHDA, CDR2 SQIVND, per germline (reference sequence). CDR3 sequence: CASKGLALINEQFF. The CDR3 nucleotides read TGTGCCAGTAAGGGACTAGCGCTCATCAATGAGCAGTTCTTC. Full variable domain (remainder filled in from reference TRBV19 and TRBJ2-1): DGGITQSPKYLFRKEGQNVTLSCEQNLNHDAMYWYRQDPGQGLRLIYYSQIVNDFQKGDIAEGYSVSREKKESFPLTVTSAQKNPTAFYLCASKGLALINEQFFGPGTRLTVL.

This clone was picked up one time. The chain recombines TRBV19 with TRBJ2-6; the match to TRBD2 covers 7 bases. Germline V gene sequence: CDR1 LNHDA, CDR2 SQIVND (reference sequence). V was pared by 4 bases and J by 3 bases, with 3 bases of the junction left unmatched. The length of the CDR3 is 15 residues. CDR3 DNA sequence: TGTGCCAGTAGTAGCGGGAGAGGTGGGGCCAACGTCCTGACTTTC. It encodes CASSSGRGGANVLTF.

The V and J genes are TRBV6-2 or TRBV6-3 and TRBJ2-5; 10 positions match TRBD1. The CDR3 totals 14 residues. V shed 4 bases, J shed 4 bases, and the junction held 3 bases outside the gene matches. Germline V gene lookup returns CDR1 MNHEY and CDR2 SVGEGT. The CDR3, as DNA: TGTGCCAGCAGTTCCAGGACAGGGGGAGAGACCCAGTACTTC. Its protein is CASSSRTGGETQYF.

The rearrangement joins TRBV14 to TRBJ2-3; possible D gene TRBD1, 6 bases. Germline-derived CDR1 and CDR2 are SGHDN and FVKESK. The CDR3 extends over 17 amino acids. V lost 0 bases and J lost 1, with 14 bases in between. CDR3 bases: TGTGCCAGCAGCCAAGATCTCAGGACAGTGGGCACAGATACGCAGTATTTT. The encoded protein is CASSQDLRTVGTDTQYF.

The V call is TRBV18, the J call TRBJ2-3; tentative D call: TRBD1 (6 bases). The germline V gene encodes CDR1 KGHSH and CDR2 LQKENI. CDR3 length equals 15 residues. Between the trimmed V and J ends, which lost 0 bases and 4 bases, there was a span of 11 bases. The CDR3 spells CASSPPVRGPDTQYF. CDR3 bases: TGTGCCAGCTCACCACCAGTCAGGGGCCCAGATACGCAGTATTTT. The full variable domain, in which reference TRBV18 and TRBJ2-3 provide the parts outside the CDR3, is NAGVMQNPRHLVRRRGQEARLRCSPMKGHSHVYWYRQLPEEGLKFMVYLQKENIIDESGMPKERFSAEFPKEGPSILRIQQVVRGDSAAYFCASSPPVRGPDTQYFGPGTRLTVL.

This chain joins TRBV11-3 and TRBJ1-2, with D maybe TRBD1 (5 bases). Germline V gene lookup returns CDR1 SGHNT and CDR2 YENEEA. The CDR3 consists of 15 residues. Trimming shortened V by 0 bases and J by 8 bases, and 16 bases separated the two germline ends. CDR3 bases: TGTGCCAGCAGCTTAGACGGGAGTCACCAGGGAGGCTACACCTTC. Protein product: CASSLDGSHQGGYTF.

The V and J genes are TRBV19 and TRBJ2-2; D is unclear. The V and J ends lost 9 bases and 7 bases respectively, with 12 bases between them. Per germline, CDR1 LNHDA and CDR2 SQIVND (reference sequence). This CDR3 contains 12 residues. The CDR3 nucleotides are TGTGCCAGCGGTCCGCGGATCGGGGAGCTGTTTTTT. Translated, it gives CASGPRIGELFF.

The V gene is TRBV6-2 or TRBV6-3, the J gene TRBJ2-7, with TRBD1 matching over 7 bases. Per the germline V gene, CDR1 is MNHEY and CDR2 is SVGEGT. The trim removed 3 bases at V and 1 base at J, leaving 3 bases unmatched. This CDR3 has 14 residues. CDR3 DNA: TGTGCCAGCAGTTATGGGACAGCTTCCTACGAGCAGTACTTC. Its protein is CASSYGTASYEQYF.

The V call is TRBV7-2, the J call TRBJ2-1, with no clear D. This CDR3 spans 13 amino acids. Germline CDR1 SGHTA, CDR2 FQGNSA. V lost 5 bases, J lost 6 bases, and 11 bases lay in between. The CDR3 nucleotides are TGTGCCAGCAGCCGAACCCTGCGCAATGAGCAGTTCTTC. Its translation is CASSRTLRNEQFF.

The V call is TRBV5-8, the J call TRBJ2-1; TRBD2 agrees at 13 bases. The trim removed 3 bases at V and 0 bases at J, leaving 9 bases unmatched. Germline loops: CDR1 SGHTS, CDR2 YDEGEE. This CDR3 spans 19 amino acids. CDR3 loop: CASSWGLTSGRVSYNEQFF. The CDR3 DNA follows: TGTGCCAGCAGCTGGGGCCTAACTAGCGGGAGGGTCTCCTACAATGAGCAGTTCTTC. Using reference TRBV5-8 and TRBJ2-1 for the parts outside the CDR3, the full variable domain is EAGVTQSPTHLIKTRGQQATLRCSPISGHTSVYWYQQALGLGLQFLLWYDEGEERNRGNFPPRFSGRQFPNYSSELNVNALELEDSALYLCASSWGLTSGRVSYNEQFFGPGTRLTVL.

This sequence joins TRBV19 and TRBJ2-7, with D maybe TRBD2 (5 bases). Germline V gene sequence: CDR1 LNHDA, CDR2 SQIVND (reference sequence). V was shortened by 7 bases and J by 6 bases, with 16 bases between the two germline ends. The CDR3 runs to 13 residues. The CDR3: CASNPSGRGEQYF. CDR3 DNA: TGTGCCAGTAACCCGAGTGGGAGAGGCGAGCAGTACTTC. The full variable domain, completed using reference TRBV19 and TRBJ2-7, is DGGITQSPKYLFRKEGQNVTLSCEQNLNHDAMYWYRQDPGQGLRLIYYSQIVNDFQKGDIAEGYSVSREKKESFPLTVTSAQKNPTAFYLCASNPSGRGEQYFGPGTRLTVT.

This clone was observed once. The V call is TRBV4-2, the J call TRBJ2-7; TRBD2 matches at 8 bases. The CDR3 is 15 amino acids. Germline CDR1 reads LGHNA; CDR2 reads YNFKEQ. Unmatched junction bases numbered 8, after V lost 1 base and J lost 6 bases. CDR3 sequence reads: CASSQGSGGLSEQYF. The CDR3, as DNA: TGTGCCAGCAGCCAAGGGAGCGGGGGTTTAAGCGAGCAGTACTTC.

The CDR3 nucleotides read TGTGCCAGCAGACCACCCACCGGGAACGTCGCTGAAGCTTTCTTT. This encodes CASRPPTGNVAEAFF. J is TRBJ1-1 and V is TRBV28; D remains ambiguous. The CDR3 has 15 residues. Trimming removed 6 bases from V and 6 bases from J, with 20 bases in between. Germline CDR1 and CDR2: MDHEN and SYDVKM.

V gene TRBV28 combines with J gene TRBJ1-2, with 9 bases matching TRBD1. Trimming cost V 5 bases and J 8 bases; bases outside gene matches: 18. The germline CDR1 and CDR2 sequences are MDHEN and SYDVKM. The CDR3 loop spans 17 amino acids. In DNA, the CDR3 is TGTGCCAGCAGTCTTCTCCAATCAACAGGGGGCGTCGGGGGCTACACCTTC. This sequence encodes CASSLLQSTGGVGGYTF.

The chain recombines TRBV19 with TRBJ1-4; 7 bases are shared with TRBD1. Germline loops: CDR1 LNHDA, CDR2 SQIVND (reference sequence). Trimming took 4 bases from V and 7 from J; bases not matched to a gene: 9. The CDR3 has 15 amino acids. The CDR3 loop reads CASSNKGGAGEKLFF. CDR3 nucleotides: TGTGCCAGTAGTAACAAAGGGGGCGCCGGTGAAAAACTGTTTTTT. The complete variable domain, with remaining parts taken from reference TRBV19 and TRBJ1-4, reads DGGITQSPKYLFRKEGQNVTLSCEQNLNHDAMYWYRQDPGQGLRLIYYSQIVNDFQKGDIAEGYSVSREKKESFPLTVTSAQKNPTAFYLCASSNKGGAGEKLFFGSGTQLSVL.

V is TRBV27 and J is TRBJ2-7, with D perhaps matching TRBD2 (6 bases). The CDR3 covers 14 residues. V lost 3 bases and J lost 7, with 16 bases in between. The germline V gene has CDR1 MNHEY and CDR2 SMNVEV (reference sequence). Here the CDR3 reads CASSLGGIVGEQYF. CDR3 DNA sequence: TGTGCCAGCAGTTTGGGCGGGATCGTGGGGGAGCAGTACTTC.

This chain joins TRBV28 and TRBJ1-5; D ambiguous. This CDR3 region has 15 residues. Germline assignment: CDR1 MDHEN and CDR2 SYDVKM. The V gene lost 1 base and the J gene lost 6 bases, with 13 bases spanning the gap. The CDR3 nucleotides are TGTGCCAGCAGTTTATATGGAAAGGCGGCTCAGCCCCAGCATTTT. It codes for CASSLYGKAAQPQHF.

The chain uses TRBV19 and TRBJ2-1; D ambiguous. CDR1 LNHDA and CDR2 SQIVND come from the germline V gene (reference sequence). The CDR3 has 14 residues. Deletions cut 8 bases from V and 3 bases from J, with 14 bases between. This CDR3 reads CASGHPRSYNEQFF. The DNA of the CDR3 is TGTGCCAGTGGCCATCCACGGAGCTACAATGAGCAGTTCTTC.